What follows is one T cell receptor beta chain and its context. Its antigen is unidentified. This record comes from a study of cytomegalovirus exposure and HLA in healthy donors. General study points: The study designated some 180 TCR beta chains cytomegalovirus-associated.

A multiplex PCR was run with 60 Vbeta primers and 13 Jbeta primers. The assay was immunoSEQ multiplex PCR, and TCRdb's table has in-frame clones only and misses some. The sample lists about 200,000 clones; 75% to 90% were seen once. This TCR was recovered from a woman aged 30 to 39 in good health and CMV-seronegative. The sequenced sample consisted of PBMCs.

This CDR3 reads CASSVGTNQETQYF. Here the CDR3 DNA reads TGCGCCAGCAGCGTCGGGACAAACCAAGAGACCCAGTACTTC. The chain links TRBV5-1 to TRBJ2-5; perhaps TRBD1 as D (6 bases). V was cut by 4 bases and J by 0 bases, with 10 bases left in between. The germline CDR1 and CDR2 sequences are SGHRS and YFSETQ. CDR3 length: 14 amino acids.